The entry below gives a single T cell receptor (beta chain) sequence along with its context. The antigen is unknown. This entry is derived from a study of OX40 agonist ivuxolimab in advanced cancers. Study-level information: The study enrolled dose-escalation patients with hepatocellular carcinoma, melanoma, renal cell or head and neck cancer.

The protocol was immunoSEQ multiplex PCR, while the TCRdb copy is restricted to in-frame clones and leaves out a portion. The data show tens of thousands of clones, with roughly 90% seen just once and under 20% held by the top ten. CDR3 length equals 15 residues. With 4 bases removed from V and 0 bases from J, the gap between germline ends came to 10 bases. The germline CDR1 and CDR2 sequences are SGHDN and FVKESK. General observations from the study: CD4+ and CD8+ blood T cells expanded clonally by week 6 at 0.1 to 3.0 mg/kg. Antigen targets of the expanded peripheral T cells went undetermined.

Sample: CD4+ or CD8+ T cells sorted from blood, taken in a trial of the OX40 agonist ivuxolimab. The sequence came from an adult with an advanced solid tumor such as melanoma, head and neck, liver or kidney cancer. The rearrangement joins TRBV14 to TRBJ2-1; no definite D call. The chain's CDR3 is CASSPGSSSYNEQFF. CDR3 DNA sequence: TGTGCCAGCAGCCCCGGGTCAAGCTCCTACAATGAGCAGTTCTTC.